The 3 T cell receptor beta chains in this list originate from one sample, sequenced in a study of blood T cell repertoires in COVID-19. Some clones are missing from TCRdb's copy, which holds only in-frame ones; the method was immunoSEQ multiplex PCR. The sample contains around 59,000 clones, just over 85% of which appear only once. The specimen sequenced was peripheral blood. The receptors were sampled from a man aged 55 to 70 with acute or convalescent COVID-19.

DNA for the CDR3: TGCGCCAGCAGCGAAAATACCGGGTTTGGTTACGAGCAGTACTTC. Translation: CASSENTGFGYEQYF. The chain links TRBV10-1 to TRBJ2-7; D not certain. Germline V gives CDR1 WNHNN, CDR2 SYGVQD (reference sequence). V gave up 6 bases and J gave up 4 bases, with 19 bases separating them. CDR3 length: 15 amino acids.

The V call is TRBV15, the J call TRBJ2-6; the D gene is possibly TRBD2 (5 bases). The germline gives CDR1 LNHNV, CDR2 YYDKDF (reference sequence). Trimming removed 2 bases from V and 2 bases from J, with 13 bases in between. The CDR3 loop spans 17 amino acids. The chain's CDR3 is CATSRTGVPAGANVLTF. For the CDR3, the DNA is TGTGCCACCAGCAGAACCGGGGTCCCCGCTGGGGCCAACGTCCTGACTTTC.

This chain joins TRBV7-9 and TRBJ1-4, with 7 bases identical to TRBD1. Germline trimming cut 6 bases from V and 7 bases from J; bases unmatched to any gene: 5. Germline loops: CDR1 SEHNR, CDR2 FQNEAQ (reference sequence). The CDR3 length is 13 residues. As DNA, the CDR3 is TGTGCCAGCAGTTTACAGGGGTCTGAAAAACTGTTTTTT. Its translation is CASSLQGSEKLFF.